This TCR beta chain comes out of a study of lung T cells in sarcoidosis with Löfgren's syndrome. Study background: In sarcoidosis, CD4+ T cells accumulate in bronchoalveolar lavage fluid. Notes on the study in general: Shared TRAV12-1 and TRBV2 CDR3 motifs were reported across several patients.

With respect to this clonotype: What it binds is unknown. A much larger clone differs by one base, so this may be a read error. The CDR3 ends on some other residue instead of the conserved phenylalanine or tryptophan, so this is likely a read error.

The CDR3 spans 13 residues. V lost 1 base to trimming and J lost 3 bases, with 5 bases between them. From the reads, TCRdb called clonotypes with MiXCR, one entry per CDR3 protein. The sample lists around 60,000 distinct CDR3 sequences, about 20% occurring once. The sequencing sample was made of CD4+ T cells from PBMCs. The chain joins TRBV12-3 or TRBV12-4 to TRBJ2-3, with D unresolved. This TCR came from a human donor with sarcoidosis (Löfgren's syndrome or another form), or a control subject (not recorded which). CDR3 protein: CASSLDGTDTQYL. The CDR3 DNA reads as TGTGCCAGCAGTTTAGACGGGACAGATACGCAGTATCTT.